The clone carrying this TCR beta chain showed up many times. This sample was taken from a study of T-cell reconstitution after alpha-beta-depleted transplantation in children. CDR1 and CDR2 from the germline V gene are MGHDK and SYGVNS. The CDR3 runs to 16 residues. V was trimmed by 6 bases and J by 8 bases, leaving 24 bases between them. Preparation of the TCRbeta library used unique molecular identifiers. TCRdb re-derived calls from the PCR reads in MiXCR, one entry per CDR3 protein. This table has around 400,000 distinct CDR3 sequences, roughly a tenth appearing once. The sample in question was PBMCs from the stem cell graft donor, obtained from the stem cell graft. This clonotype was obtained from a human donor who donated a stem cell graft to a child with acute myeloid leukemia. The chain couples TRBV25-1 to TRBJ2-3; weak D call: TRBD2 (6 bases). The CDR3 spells CASSGYPQAGSGTQYF. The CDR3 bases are TGTGCCAGCAGCGGGTATCCGCAGGCGGGATCGGGTACGCAGTATTTT.